The 3 T cell receptor beta chains presented below share a single source sample, sequenced in a study of T cell responses to AZD1222 COVID-19 vaccine. Generated by immunoSEQ multiplex PCR, the TCRdb table keeps only in-frame clones and is missing some. The repertoire includes about 81,000 clones, around 93% of them detected once, and about 8% sits in the top ten. This material consisted of peripheral blood, taken 28 days after the second AZD1222 dose. These receptors all come from an adult who received the AZD1222 COVID-19 vaccine.

The rearrangement joins TRBV6-4 to TRBJ1-2, with a tentative D call TRBD1 (5 bases). The germline V gene has CDR1 MRHNA and CDR2 SNTAGT. The CDR3 spans 17 residues. Trimming removed 2 bases at V and 1 base at J, with 17 bases between. The DNA of the CDR3 is TGTGCCAGCAGTGACCAGGGCCGAGCCCTTCATAACTATGGCTACACCTTC. The encoded protein is CASSDQGRALHNYGYTF.

The CDR3 DNA is TGCAGCGTACCCCAGGGAACTGAAGCTTTCTTT. Translated: CSVPQGTEAFF. V is TRBV29-1 and J is TRBJ1-1; weak D call: TRBD1 (5 bases). Trimming stripped 6 bases from V and 5 bases from J, with 10 bases between. Germline assignment: CDR1 SQVTM and CDR2 ANQGSEA. The CDR3 consists of 11 residues.

The rearrangement joins TRBV5-4 to TRBJ2-5; the match to TRBD2 covers 10 bases. Germline assignment: CDR1 SGHNT and CDR2 YYREEE (reference sequence). With 4 bases clipped from V and 3 bases from J, the junction kept 12 bases outside the gene matches. The CDR3 totals 17 residues. CDR3: CASSKGPSGSTEETQYF. CDR3 nucleotides: TGTGCCAGCAGCAAGGGCCCTAGCGGGAGTACAGAAGAGACCCAGTACTTC.